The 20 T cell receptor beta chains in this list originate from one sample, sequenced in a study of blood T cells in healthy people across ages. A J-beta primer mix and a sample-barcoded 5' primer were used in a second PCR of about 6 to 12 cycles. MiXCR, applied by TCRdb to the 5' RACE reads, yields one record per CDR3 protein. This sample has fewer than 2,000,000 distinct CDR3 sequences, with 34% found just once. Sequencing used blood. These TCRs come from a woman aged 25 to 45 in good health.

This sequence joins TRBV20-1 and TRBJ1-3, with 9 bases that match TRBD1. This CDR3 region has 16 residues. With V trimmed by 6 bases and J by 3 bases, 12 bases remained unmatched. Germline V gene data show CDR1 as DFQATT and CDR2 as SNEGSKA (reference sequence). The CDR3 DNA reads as TGCAGTGCCACGAATGCGGGACAGGGAAATGGAAACACCATATATTTT. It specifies CSATNAGQGNGNTIYF.

This CDR3 is CSVESRTVYPSNRYF. CDR3 nucleotides: TGCAGCGTTGAATCCAGGACAGTCTACCCTAGTAATAGGTATTTT. The J gene is TRBJ2-3, the V gene TRBV29-1; tentative D call: TRBD1 (6 bases). CDR1 is SQVTM and CDR2 is ANQGSEA in the germline V gene. V lost 2 bases and J lost 14, with 26 bases in between. The CDR3 is 15 residues long.

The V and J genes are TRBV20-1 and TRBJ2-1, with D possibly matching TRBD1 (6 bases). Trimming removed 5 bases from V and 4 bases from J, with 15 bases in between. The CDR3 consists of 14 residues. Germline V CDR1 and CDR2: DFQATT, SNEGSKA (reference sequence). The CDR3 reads CSAAPRDNYNEQFF. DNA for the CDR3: TGCAGTGCTGCGCCCCGGGACAATTACAATGAGCAGTTCTTC.

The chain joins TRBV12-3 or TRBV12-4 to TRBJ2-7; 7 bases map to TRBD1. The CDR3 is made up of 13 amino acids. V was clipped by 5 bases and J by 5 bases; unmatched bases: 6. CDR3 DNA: TGTGCCAGCAGTGAACGACAGGGTCACGAGCAGTACTTC. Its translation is CASSERQGHEQYF.

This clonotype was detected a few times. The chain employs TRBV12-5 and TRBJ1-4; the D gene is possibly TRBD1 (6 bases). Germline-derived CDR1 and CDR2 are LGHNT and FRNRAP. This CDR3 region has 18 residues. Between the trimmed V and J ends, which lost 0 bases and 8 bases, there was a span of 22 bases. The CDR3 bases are TGTGCTAGTGGTTTGGTACGAGGCCCCGGGGGCTTGTGGGAAAAACTGTTTTTT. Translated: CASGLVRGPGGLWEKLFF. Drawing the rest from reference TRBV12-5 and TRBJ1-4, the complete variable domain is DARVTQTPRHKVTEMGQEVTMRCQPILGHNTVFWYRQTMMQGLELLAYFRNRAPLDDSGMPKDRFSAEMPDATLATLKIQPSEPRDSAVYFCASGLVRGPGGLWEKLFFGSGTQLSVL.

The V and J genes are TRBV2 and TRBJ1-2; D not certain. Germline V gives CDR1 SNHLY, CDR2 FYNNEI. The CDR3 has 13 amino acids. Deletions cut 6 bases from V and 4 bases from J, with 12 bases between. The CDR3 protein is CASRGLVSYGYTF. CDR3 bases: TGTGCCAGCAGAGGACTCGTTAGCTATGGCTACACCTTC.

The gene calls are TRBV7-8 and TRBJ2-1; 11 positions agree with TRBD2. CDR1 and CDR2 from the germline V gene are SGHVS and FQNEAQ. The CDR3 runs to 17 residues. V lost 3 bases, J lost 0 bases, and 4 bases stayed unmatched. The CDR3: CASSFLAGGSSYNEQFF. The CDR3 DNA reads TGTGCCAGCAGCTTCTTAGCGGGAGGGAGCTCCTACAATGAGCAGTTCTTC.

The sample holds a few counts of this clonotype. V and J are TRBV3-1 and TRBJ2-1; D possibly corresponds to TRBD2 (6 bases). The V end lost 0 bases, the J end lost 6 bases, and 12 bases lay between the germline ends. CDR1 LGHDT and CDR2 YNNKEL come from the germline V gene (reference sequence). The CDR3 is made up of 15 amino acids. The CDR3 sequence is CASSQEISSGNEQFF. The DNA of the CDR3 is TGTGCCAGCAGCCAAGAGATAAGTAGCGGCAATGAGCAGTTCTTC.

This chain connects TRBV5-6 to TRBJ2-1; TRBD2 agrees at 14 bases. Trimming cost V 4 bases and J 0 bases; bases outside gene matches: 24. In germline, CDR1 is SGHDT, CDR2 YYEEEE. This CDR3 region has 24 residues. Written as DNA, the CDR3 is TGTGCCAGCAGCCGTTTTGGACTAGCGGGGGGCTACCCCTTAGAATTAAGCTCCTACAATGAGCAGTTCTTC. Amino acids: CASSRFGLAGGYPLELSSYNEQFF.

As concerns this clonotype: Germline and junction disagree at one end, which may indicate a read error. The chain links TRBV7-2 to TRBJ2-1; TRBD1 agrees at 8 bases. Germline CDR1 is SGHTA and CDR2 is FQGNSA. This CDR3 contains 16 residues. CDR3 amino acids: CASSTARTGSYNEQVF. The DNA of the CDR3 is TGTGCCAGCAGCACAGCCAGGACAGGGTCCTACAATGAGCAGGTCTTC.

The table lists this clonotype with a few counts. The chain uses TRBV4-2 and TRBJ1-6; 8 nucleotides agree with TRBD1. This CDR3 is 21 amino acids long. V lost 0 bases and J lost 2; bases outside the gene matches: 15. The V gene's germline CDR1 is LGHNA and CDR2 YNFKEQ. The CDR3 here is CASSQDRTPYRGIAYNSPLHF. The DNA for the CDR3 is TGTGCCAGCAGCCAAGATCGGACTCCGTACAGGGGGATCGCCTATAATTCACCCCTCCACTTT.

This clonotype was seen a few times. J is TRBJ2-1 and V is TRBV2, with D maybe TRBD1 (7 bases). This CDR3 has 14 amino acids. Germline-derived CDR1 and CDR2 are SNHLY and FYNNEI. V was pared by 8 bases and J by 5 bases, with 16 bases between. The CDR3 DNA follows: TGTGCCAGCGTGGAGGGGACAGTCCACAATGAGCAGTTCTTC. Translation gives CASVEGTVHNEQFF.

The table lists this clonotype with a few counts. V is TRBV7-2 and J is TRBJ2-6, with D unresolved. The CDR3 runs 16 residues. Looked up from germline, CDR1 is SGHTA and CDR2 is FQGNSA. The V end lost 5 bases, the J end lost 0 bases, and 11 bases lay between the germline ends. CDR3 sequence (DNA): TGTGCCAGCAGCCGCCGGACCCCCTCTGGGGCCAACGTCCTGACTTTC. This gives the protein CASSRRTPSGANVLTF.

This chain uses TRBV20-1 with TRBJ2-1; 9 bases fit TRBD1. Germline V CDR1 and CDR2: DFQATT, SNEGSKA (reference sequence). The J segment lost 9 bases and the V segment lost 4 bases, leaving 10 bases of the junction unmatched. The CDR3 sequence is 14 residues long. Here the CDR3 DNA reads TGCAGTGCTATTGGGACAGGGATCATCAGTGAGCAGTTCTTC. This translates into CSAIGTGIISEQFF.

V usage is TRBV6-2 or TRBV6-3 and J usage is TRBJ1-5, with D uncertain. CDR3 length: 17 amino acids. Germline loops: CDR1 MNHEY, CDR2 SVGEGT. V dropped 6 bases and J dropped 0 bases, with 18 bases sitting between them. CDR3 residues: CASSTRDGAYSNQPQHF. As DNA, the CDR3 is TGTGCCAGCAGCACGCGCGACGGAGCTTATAGCAATCAGCCCCAGCATTTT.

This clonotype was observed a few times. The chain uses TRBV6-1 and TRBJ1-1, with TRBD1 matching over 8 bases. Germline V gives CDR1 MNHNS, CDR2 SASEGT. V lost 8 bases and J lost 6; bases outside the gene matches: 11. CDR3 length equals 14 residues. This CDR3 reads CASALEDRAPEAFF. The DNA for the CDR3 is TGTGCCAGCGCGTTGGAGGACAGGGCGCCTGAAGCTTTCTTT.

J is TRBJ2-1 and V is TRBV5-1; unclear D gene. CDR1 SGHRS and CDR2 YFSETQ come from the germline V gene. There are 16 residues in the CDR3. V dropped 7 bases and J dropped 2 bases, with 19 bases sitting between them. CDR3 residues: CASDLEVPTAYNEQFF. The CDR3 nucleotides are TGCGCCAGCGACCTCGAAGTCCCCACGGCCTACAATGAGCAGTTCTTC.

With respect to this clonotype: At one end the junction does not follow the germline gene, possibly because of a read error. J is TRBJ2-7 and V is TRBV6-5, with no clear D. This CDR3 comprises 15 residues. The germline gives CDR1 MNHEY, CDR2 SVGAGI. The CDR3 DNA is TGTACCAGCAGTTTCCGACGACTCGTCGGGTACGAGCAGTACTTC. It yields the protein CTSSFRRLVGYEQYF.

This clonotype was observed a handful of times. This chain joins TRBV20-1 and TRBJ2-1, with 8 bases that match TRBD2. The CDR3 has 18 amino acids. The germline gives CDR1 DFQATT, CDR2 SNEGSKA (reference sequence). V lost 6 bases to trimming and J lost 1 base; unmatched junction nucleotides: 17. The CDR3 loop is CSAVSGKTGLRSYNEQFF. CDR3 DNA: TGCAGTGCCGTTAGCGGGAAAACAGGGCTACGGTCCTACAATGAGCAGTTCTTC.

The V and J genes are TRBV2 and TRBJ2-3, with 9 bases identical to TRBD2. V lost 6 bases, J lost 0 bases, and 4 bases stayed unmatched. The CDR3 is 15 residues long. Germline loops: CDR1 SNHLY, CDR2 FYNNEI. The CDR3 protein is CASRERGASTDTQYF. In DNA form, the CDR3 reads TGTGCCAGCAGGGAGCGGGGGGCTAGCACAGATACGCAGTATTTT. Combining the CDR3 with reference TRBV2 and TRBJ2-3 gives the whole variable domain EPEVTQTPSHQVTQMGQEVILRCVPISNHLYFYWYRQILGQKVEFLVSFYNNEISEKSEIFDDQFSVERPDGSNFTLKIRSTKLEDSAMYFCASRERGASTDTQYFGPGTRLTVL.